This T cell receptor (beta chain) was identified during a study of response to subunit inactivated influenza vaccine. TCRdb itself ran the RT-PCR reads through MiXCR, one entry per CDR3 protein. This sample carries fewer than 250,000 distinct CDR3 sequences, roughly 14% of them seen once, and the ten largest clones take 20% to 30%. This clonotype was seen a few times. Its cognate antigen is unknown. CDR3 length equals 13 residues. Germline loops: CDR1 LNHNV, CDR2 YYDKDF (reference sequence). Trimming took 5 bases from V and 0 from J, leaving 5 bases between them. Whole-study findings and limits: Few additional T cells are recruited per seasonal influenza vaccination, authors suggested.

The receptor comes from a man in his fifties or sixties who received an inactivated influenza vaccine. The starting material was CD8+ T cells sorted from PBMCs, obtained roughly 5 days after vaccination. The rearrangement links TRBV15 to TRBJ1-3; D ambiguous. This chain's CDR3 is CATSAASGNTIYF. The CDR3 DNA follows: TGTGCCACCAGCGCCGCCTCTGGAAACACCATATATTTT.